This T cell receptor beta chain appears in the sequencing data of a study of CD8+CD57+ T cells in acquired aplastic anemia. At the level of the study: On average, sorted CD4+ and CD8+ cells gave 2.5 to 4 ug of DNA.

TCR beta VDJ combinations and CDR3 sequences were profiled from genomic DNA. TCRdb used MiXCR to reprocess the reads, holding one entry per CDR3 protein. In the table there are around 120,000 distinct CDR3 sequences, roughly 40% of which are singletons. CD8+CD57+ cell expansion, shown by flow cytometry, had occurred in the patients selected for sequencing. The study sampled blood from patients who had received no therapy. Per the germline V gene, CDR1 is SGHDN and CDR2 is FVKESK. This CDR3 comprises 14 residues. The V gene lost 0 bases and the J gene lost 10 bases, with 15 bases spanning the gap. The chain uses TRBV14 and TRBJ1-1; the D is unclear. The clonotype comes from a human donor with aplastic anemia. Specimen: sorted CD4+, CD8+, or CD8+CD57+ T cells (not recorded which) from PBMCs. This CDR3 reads CASSQDRFREGAFF. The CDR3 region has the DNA TGTGCCAGCAGCCAAGACCGATTTAGGGAAGGAGCTTTCTTT.